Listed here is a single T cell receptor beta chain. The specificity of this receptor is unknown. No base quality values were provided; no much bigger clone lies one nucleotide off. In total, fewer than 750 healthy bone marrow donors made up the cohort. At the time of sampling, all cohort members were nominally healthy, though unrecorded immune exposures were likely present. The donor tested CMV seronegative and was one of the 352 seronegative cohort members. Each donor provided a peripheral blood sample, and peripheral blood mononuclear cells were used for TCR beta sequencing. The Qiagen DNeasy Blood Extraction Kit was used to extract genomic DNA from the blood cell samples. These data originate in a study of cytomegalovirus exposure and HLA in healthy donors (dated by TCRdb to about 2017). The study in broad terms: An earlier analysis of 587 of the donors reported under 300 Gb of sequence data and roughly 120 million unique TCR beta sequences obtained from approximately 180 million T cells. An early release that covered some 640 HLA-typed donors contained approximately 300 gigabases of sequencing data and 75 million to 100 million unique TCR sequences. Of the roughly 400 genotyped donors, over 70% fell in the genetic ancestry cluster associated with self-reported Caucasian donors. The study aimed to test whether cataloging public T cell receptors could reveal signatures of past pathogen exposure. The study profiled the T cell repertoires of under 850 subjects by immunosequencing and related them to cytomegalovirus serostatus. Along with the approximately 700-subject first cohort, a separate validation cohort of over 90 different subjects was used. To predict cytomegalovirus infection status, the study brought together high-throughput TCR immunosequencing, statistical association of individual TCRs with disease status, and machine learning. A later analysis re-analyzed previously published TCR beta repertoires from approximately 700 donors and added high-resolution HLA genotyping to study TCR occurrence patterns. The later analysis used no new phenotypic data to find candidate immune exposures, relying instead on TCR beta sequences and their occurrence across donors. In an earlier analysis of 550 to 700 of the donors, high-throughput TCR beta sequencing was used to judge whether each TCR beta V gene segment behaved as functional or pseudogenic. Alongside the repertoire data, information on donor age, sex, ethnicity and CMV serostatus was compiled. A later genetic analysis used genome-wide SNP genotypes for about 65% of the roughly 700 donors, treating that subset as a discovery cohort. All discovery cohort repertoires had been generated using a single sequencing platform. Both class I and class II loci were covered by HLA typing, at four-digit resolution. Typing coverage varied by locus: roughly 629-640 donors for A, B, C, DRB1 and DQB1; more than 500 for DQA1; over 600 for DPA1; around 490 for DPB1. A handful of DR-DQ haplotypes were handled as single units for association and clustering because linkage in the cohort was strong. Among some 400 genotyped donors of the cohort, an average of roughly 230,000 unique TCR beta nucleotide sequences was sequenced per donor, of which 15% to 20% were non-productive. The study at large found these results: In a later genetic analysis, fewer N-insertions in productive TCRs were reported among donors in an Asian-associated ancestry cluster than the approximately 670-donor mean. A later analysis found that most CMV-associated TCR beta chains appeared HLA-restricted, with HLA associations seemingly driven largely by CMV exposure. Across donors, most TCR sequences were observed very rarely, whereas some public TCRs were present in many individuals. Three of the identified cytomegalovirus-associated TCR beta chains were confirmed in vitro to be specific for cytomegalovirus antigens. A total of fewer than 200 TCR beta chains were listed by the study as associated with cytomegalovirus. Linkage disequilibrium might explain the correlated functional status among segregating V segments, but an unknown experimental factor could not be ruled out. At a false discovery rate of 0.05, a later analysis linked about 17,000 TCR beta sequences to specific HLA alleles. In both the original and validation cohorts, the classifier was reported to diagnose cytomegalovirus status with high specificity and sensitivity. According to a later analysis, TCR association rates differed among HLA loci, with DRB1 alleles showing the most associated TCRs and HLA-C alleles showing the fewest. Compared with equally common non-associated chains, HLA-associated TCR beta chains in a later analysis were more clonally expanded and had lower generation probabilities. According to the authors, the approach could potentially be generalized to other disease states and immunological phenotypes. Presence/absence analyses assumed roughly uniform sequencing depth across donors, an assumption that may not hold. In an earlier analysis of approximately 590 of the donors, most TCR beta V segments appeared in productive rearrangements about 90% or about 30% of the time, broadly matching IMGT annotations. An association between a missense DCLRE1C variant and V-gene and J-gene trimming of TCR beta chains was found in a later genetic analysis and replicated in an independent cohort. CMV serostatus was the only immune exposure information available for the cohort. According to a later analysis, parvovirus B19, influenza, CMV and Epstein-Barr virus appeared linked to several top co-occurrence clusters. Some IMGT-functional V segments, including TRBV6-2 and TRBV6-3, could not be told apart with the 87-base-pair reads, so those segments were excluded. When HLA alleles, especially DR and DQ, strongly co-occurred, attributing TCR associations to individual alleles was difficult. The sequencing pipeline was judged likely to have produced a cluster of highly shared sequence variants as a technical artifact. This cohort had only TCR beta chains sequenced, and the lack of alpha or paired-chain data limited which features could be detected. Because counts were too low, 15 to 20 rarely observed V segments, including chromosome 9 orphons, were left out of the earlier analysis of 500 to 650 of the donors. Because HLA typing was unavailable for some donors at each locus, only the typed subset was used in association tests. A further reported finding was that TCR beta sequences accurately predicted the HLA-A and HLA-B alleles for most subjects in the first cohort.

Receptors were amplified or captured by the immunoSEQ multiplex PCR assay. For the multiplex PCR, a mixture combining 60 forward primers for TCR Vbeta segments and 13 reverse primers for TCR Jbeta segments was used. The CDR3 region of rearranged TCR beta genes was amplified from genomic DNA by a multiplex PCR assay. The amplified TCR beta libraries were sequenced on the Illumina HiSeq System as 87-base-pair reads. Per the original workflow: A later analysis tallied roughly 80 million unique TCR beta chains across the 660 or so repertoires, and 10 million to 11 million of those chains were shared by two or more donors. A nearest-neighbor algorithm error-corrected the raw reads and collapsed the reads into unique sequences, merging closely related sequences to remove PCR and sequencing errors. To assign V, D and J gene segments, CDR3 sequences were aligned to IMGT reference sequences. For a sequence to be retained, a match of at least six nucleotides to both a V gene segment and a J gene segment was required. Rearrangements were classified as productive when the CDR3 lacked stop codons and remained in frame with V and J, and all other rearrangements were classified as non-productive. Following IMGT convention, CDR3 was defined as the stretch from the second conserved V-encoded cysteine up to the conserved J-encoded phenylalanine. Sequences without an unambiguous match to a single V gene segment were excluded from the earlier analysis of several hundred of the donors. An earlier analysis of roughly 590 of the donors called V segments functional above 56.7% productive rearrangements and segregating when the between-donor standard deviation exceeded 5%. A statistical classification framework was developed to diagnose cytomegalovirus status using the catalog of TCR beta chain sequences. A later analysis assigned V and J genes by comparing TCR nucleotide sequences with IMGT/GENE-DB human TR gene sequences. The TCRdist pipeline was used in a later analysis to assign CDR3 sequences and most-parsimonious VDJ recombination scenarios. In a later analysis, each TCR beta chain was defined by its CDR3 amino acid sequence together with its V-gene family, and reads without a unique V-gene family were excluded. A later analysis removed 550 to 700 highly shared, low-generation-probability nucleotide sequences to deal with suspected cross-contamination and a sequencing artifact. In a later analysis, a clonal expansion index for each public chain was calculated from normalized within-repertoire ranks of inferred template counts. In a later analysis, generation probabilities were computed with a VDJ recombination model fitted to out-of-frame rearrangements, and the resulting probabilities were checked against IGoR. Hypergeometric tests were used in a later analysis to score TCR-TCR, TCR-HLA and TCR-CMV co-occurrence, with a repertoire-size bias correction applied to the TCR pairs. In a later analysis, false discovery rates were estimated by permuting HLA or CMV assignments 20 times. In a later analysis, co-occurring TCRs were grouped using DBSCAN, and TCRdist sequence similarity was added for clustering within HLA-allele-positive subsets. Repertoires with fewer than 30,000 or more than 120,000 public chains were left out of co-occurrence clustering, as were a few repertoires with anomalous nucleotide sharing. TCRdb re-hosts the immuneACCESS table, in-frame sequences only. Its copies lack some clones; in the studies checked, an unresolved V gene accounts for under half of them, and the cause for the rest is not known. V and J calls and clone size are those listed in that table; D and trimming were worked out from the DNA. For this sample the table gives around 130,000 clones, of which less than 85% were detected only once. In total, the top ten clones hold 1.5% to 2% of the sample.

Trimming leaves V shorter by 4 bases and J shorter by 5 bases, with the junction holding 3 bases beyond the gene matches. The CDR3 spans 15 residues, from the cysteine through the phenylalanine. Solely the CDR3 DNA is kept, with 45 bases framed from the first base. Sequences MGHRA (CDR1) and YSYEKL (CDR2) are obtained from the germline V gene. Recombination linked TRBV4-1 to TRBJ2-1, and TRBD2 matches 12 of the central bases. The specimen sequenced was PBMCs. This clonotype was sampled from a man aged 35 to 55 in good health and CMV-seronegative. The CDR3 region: CASSPSGGAHNEQFF. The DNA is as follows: TGCGCCAGCAGCCCTAGCGGGGGGGCCCACAATGAGCAGTTCTTC.